These T cell receptor beta chains were read from a single sample in a study of blood T cell repertoires in COVID-19. The protocol was immunoSEQ multiplex PCR, while the TCRdb copy is restricted to in-frame clones and leaves out a portion. The sample includes more than 200,000 clones, roughly 80% seen only once; the top ten take roughly 7.9%. The sequenced sample was peripheral blood. All receptors derive from a woman older than 75 with acute or convalescent COVID-19. Each CDR3 is given with its conserved first and last residue. The D gene is left open where the match is weak. Some rows have no size entry. The others give once, few or many, or a class for an expanded clone.

clone_size: -
j_call: TRBJ2-3
cdr3_length: 18
d_call: TRBD2
v_call: TRBV10-3
cdr3_nt: TGTGCCATCAGTGAAAGCGGGAGGGCCGGTCGGAACACAGATACGCAGTATTTT
cdr3_aa: CAISESGRAGRNTDTQYF

clone_size: -
j_call: TRBJ2-1
cdr3_length: 16
d_call: -
v_call: TRBV5-1
cdr3_nt: TGCGCCAGCAGCTTGTCACAGGCGAGCTCCTACAATGAGCAGTTCTTC
cdr3_aa: CASSLSQASSYNEQFF

clone_size: -
j_call: TRBJ1-1
cdr3_length: 12
d_call: -
v_call: TRBV2
cdr3_nt: TGTGCCAGCACCGCAGGGCTGGCTGAAGCTTTCTTT
cdr3_aa: CASTAGLAEAFF

clone_size: -
j_call: TRBJ1-5
cdr3_length: 14
d_call: -
v_call: TRBV19
cdr3_nt: TGTGCCAGTACCCCCAGGCAGGGGAGACAGCCCCAGCATTTT
cdr3_aa: CASTPRQGRQPQHF

clone_size: once
j_call: TRBJ2-2
cdr3_length: 17
d_call: TRBD1
v_call: TRBV24-1
cdr3_nt: TGTGCCACCAGTGATTTGGAGACAGGGCTGAACACCGGGGAGCTGTTTTTT
cdr3_aa: CATSDLETGLNTGELFF

clone_size: -
j_call: TRBJ2-1
cdr3_length: 13
d_call: -
v_call: TRBV5-5
cdr3_nt: TGTGCCAGCAGCGAGAACAGCTACAATGAGCAGTTCTTC
cdr3_aa: CASSENSYNEQFF

clone_size: -
j_call: TRBJ2-1
cdr3_length: 15
d_call: TRBD1
v_call: TRBV24-1
cdr3_nt: TGTGCCACCAGTGACCCGAGAATGCAGGGGGCGCATCGGTTCTTC
cdr3_aa: CATSDPRMQGAHRFF

clone_size: -
j_call: TRBJ1-2
cdr3_length: 14
d_call: TRBD1
v_call: TRBV7-9
cdr3_nt: TGTGCCAGCAGAACTACCGGGACAGGGTACGGCTACACCTTC
cdr3_aa: CASRTTGTGYGYTF

clone_size: -
j_call: TRBJ1-6
cdr3_length: 14
d_call: -
v_call: TRBV2
cdr3_nt: TGTGCCAGCAGTGATGGGGCGGGGAATTCACCCCTCCACTTT
cdr3_aa: CASSDGAGNSPLHF

clone_size: few
j_call: TRBJ1-2
cdr3_length: 14
d_call: TRBD1
v_call: TRBV9
cdr3_nt: TGTGCCAGCAGCGTTTCAGGGGGCACCTATGGCTACACCTTC
cdr3_aa: CASSVSGGTYGYTF

clone_size: many
j_call: TRBJ2-1
cdr3_length: 16
d_call: TRBD2
v_call: TRBV5-1
cdr3_nt: TGCGCCAGCAGCTTGGATGTAGCGGGAGGCTACAATGAGCAGTTCTTC
cdr3_aa: CASSLDVAGGYNEQFF

clone_size: -
j_call: TRBJ1-4
cdr3_length: 12
d_call: -
v_call: TRBV4-1
cdr3_nt: TGCGCCAGCAGCCAAGTAGCTTCTAAACTGTTTTTT
cdr3_aa: CASSQVASKLFF

clone_size: -
j_call: TRBJ2-7
cdr3_length: 14
d_call: TRBD1
v_call: TRBV19
cdr3_nt: TGTGCCAGTAGTATTGACAGGGAAGGCTACGAGCAGTACTTC
cdr3_aa: CASSIDREGYEQYF

clone_size: -
j_call: TRBJ2-7
cdr3_length: 12
d_call: -
v_call: TRBV15
cdr3_nt: TGTGCCACCAGCAGAGACCGCTACGAGCAGTACTTC
cdr3_aa: CATSRDRYEQYF

clone_size: -
j_call: TRBJ2-7
cdr3_length: 15
d_call: TRBD1
v_call: TRBV5-1
cdr3_nt: TGCGCCAGCAGCACCCCCGGGACAGGAAGCTACGAGCAGTACTTC
cdr3_aa: CASSTPGTGSYEQYF

clone_size: -
j_call: TRBJ2-7
cdr3_length: 12
d_call: TRBD1
v_call: TRBV6-5
cdr3_nt: TGTGCCAGCAGGACAGGGCCCTACGAGCAGTACTTC
cdr3_aa: CASRTGPYEQYF

clone_size: once
j_call: TRBJ1-4
cdr3_length: 15
d_call: -
v_call: TRBV19
cdr3_nt: TGTGCCAGTAGAACTAGACAGGCAACTAATGAAAAACTGTTTTTT
cdr3_aa: CASRTRQATNEKLFF

clone_size: few
j_call: TRBJ2-7
cdr3_length: 18
d_call: TRBD2
v_call: TRBV7-3
cdr3_nt: TGTGCCAGCATCCCGAAGACTAGCGGGAGGGCCCTTGGCTACGAGCAGTACTTC
cdr3_aa: CASIPKTSGRALGYEQYF

clone_size: -
j_call: TRBJ1-1
cdr3_length: 12
d_call: -
v_call: TRBV30
cdr3_nt: TGTGCCTGGAGCGGGGGTTTTACTGAAGCTTTCTTT
cdr3_aa: CAWSGGFTEAFF

clone_size: -
j_call: TRBJ2-7
cdr3_length: 15
d_call: TRBD2
v_call: TRBV6-5
cdr3_nt: TGTGCCAGCAGTCGCAGGACTAGCGGGAGGTACGAGCAGTACTTC
cdr3_aa: CASSRRTSGRYEQYF

clone_size: -
j_call: TRBJ1-3
cdr3_length: 14
d_call: TRBD1
v_call: TRBV2
cdr3_nt: TGTGCCAGCACTCAGGGACAGACTGGAAACACCATATATTTT
cdr3_aa: CASTQGQTGNTIYF

clone_size: -
j_call: TRBJ2-7
cdr3_length: 14
d_call: TRBD2
v_call: TRBV5-1
cdr3_nt: TGCGCCAGCAGCTTAACTAGCGGCTCCTACGAGCAGTACTTC
cdr3_aa: CASSLTSGSYEQYF

clone_size: -
j_call: TRBJ1-5
cdr3_length: 13
d_call: -
v_call: TRBV3-1/TRBV3-2
cdr3_nt: TGTGCCAGCAGCCAAGATCTCTCTCAGCCCCAGCATTTT
cdr3_aa: CASSQDLSQPQHF

clone_size: -
j_call: TRBJ2-3
cdr3_length: 16
d_call: TRBD1
v_call: TRBV5-1
cdr3_nt: TGCGCCAGCAGCTTGGAAGGGACAGATAGCACAGATACGCAGTATTTT
cdr3_aa: CASSLEGTDSTDTQYF

clone_size: -
j_call: TRBJ2-7
cdr3_length: 15
d_call: -
v_call: TRBV18
cdr3_nt: TGTGCCAGCTCACCAGGAGGTGGAAAAGGCTACGAGCAGTACTTC
cdr3_aa: CASSPGGGKGYEQYF

clone_size: -
j_call: TRBJ2-1
cdr3_length: 14
d_call: TRBD2
v_call: TRBV10-3
cdr3_nt: TGTGCCATCAGGGGCGCCCCGGGGGGTTATGAGCAGTTCTTC
cdr3_aa: CAIRGAPGGYEQFF

clone_size: -
j_call: TRBJ2-5
cdr3_length: 14
d_call: -
v_call: TRBV29-1
cdr3_nt: TGCAGCGTGGGAGGCAGACTAATTCAAGAGACCCAGTACTTC
cdr3_aa: CSVGGRLIQETQYF

clone_size: -
j_call: TRBJ1-5
cdr3_length: 18
d_call: TRBD1
v_call: TRBV7-9
cdr3_nt: TGTGCCAGCAGCTTAGTACGACAGGGAAAGGTAGGCAATCAGCCCCAGCATTTT
cdr3_aa: CASSLVRQGKVGNQPQHF

clone_size: -
j_call: TRBJ1-1
cdr3_length: 15
d_call: TRBD1
v_call: TRBV5-4
cdr3_nt: TGTGCCAGCAGCCCGGGACAGGGGTCCTACACTGAAGCTTTCTTT
cdr3_aa: CASSPGQGSYTEAFF

clone_size: -
j_call: TRBJ2-3
cdr3_length: 17
d_call: TRBD2
v_call: TRBV30
cdr3_nt: TGTGCCTGGGGGGACACTCAAAGCGGGAGCCACACAGATACGCAGTATTTT
cdr3_aa: CAWGDTQSGSHTDTQYF

clone_size: few
j_call: TRBJ2-1
cdr3_length: 11
d_call: -
v_call: TRBV5-4
cdr3_nt: TGTGCCAGCAGCTTGGCGGGGGAGCAGTTCTTC
cdr3_aa: CASSLAGEQFF

clone_size: -
j_call: TRBJ2-5
cdr3_length: 16
d_call: TRBD2
v_call: TRBV29-1
cdr3_nt: TGCAGCGTTTTCCGGACTAGCGGGGGTGCGGGGGAGACCCAGTACTTC
cdr3_aa: CSVFRTSGGAGETQYF

clone_size: -
j_call: TRBJ2-5
cdr3_length: 14
d_call: TRBD1
v_call: TRBV10-3
cdr3_nt: TGTGCCATCACCCGGGACAGAGATCAAGAGACCCAGTACTTC
cdr3_aa: CAITRDRDQETQYF

clone_size: -
j_call: TRBJ2-5
cdr3_length: 16
d_call: TRBD2
v_call: TRBV20-1
cdr3_nt: TGCAGTGCTAGTTCCAGCGGGGCGCTCTTCCAAGAGACCCAGTACTTC
cdr3_aa: CSASSSGALFQETQYF

clone_size: -
j_call: TRBJ1-1
cdr3_length: 15
d_call: TRBD1
v_call: TRBV19
cdr3_nt: TGTGCCAGTCGTAGTCCGGGACAGGGGAACACTGAAGCTTTCTTT
cdr3_aa: CASRSPGQGNTEAFF

clone_size: -
j_call: TRBJ1-2
cdr3_length: 12
d_call: -
v_call: TRBV24-1
cdr3_nt: TGTGCCACCAGCCCTGGGCACGGTGGCTACACCTTC
cdr3_aa: CATSPGHGGYTF

clone_size: -
j_call: TRBJ2-2
cdr3_length: 16
d_call: TRBD1
v_call: TRBV18
cdr3_nt: TGTGCCAGCTCACCACGGCTACAGGGGGCTATCGGGGAGCTGTTTTTT
cdr3_aa: CASSPRLQGAIGELFF

clone_size: -
j_call: TRBJ2-2
cdr3_length: 15
d_call: -
v_call: TRBV12-2
cdr3_nt: TGTGCAAGTCGCTCTAGCGGGAGCTACACCGGGGAGCTGTTTTTT
cdr3_aa: CASRSSGSYTGELFF

clone_size: -
j_call: TRBJ2-5
cdr3_length: 15
d_call: TRBD2
v_call: TRBV5-4
cdr3_nt: TGTGCCAGCAGCCCTGGACTAGCGGCCCAAGAGACCCAGTACTTC
cdr3_aa: CASSPGLAAQETQYF

clone_size: -
j_call: TRBJ2-4
cdr3_length: 16
d_call: -
v_call: TRBV7-9
cdr3_nt: TGTGCCAGCAGCTTAACGGGACGGTCCGGGGGAAACATTCAGTACTTC
cdr3_aa: CASSLTGRSGGNIQYF

clone_size: -
j_call: TRBJ2-1
cdr3_length: 16
d_call: TRBD1
v_call: TRBV5-1
cdr3_nt: TGCGCCAGCAGCTTGTCGGCCAGGGGGCCATACAATGAGCAGTTCTTC
cdr3_aa: CASSLSARGPYNEQFF

clone_size: -
j_call: TRBJ2-7
cdr3_length: 12
d_call: -
v_call: TRBV5-5
cdr3_nt: TGTGCCAGCAGCATCGTTGGCTTCGAGCAGTACTTC
cdr3_aa: CASSIVGFEQYF

clone_size: few
j_call: TRBJ2-7
cdr3_length: 15
d_call: -
v_call: TRBV19
cdr3_nt: TGTGCCAGTAGTTTGGCCTTTTATCGCTCCTACGAGCAGTACTTC
cdr3_aa: CASSLAFYRSYEQYF

clone_size: once
j_call: TRBJ2-7
cdr3_length: 14
d_call: TRBD1
v_call: TRBV5-1
cdr3_nt: TGCGCCAGCAGCACGACAGGGGATCCCTACGAGCAGTACTTC
cdr3_aa: CASSTTGDPYEQYF

clone_size: -
j_call: TRBJ2-7
cdr3_length: 17
d_call: -
v_call: TRBV5-6
cdr3_nt: TGTGCCAGCAGCTTGCTTGGGGTGGGTGTCGGGAGCTACGAGCAGTACTTC
cdr3_aa: CASSLLGVGVGSYEQYF

clone_size: -
j_call: TRBJ2-5
cdr3_length: 16
d_call: -
v_call: TRBV15
cdr3_nt: TGTGCCACCAGCAGAGTGGCAGGGTCCCCAAGGGAGACCCAGTACTTC
cdr3_aa: CATSRVAGSPRETQYF

clone_size: -
j_call: TRBJ2-3
cdr3_length: 16
d_call: TRBD2
v_call: TRBV5-1
cdr3_nt: TGCGCCAGCAGCCCAACAGGGACTAGCGGCACAGATACGCAGTATTTT
cdr3_aa: CASSPTGTSGTDTQYF

clone_size: -
j_call: TRBJ1-2
cdr3_length: 16
d_call: TRBD1
v_call: TRBV5-4
cdr3_nt: TGTGCCAGCAGCCCCCCGGGACAGGGGGCGCCATATGGCTACACCTTC
cdr3_aa: CASSPPGQGAPYGYTF

clone_size: few
j_call: TRBJ2-7
cdr3_length: 15
d_call: TRBD2
v_call: TRBV18
cdr3_nt: TGTGCCAGCTCACCCAGTAGCGGGGGGAACTACGAGCAGTACTTC
cdr3_aa: CASSPSSGGNYEQYF

clone_size: few
j_call: TRBJ2-7
cdr3_length: 14
d_call: TRBD2
v_call: TRBV6-6
cdr3_nt: TGTGCCAGCAGTTACTCGGGACTAAACTACGAGCAGTACTTC
cdr3_aa: CASSYSGLNYEQYF

clone_size: -
j_call: TRBJ2-3
cdr3_length: 17
d_call: TRBD2
v_call: TRBV9
cdr3_nt: TGTGCCAGCAGCGCTCGCATTAGCGGGGGGTGGACAGATACGCAGTATTTT
cdr3_aa: CASSARISGGWTDTQYF

clone_size: -
j_call: TRBJ2-6
cdr3_length: 19
d_call: TRBD1
v_call: TRBV5-1
cdr3_nt: TGCGCCAGCAGCCAGGACCAAACAGGGGGCGTTAGAGGGGCCAACGTCCTGACTTTC
cdr3_aa: CASSQDQTGGVRGANVLTF